This T cell receptor beta chain came from a study of cytomegalovirus exposure and HLA in healthy donors. Study results and limitations: Through in vitro validation, a few CMV-associated chains were shown to be specific for CMV antigens.

V lost 4 bases and J lost 5, with 5 bases in between. CDR3 length: 11 residues. Germline values: CDR1 SGHTA, CDR2 FQGNSA. Assay used: immunoSEQ multiplex PCR; TCRdb lists only in-frame clones, some missing. The repertoire holds 200,000 to 250,000 clones, around nine tenths seen once, with roughly 2.5% in the top ten. On this clone: The antigen is undetermined. The same CDR3 can be traced to other DNA sequences in this sample.

The V and J genes are TRBV7-2 and TRBJ2-5; D gene unclear. Sequencing was done on a sample of PBMCs. The clonotype originates from a man aged 18 to 30 in good health and CMV-seronegative. The CDR3 region is CASSSRETQYF. Written as DNA, the CDR3 is TGTGCCAGCAGCTCGAGGGAGACCCAGTACTTC.